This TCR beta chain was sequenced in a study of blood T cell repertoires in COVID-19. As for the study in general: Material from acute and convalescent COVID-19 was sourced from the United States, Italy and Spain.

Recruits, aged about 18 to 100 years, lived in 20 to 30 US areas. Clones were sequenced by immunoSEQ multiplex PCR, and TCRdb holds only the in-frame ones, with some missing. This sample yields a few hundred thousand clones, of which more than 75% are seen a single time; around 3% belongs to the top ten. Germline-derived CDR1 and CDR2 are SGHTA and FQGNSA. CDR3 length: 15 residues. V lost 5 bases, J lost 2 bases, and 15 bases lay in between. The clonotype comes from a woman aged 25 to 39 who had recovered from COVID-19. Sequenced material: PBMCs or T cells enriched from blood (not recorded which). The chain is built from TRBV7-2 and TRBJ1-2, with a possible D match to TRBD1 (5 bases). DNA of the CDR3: TGTGCCAGCAGCCCGAGTTCGGGGGAAAACTATGGCTACACCTTC. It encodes CASSPSSGENYGYTF.